This passage covers 25 T cell receptor beta chains from one sample sequenced in a study of blood T cell repertoires in COVID-19. Here immunoSEQ multiplex PCR was the method, and the copy in TCRdb shows in-frame clones only, minus some. Of a few hundred thousand clones in the sample, around 88% were seen once. Source material: PBMCs or T cells enriched from blood (not recorded which). The source of these receptors is a middle-aged man who had recovered from COVID-19.

This sequence joins TRBV18 and TRBJ1-6, with 8 bases lining up with TRBD1. The CDR3 is 15 residues long. The V gene's germline CDR1 is KGHSH and CDR2 LQKENI. J lost 5 bases, V lost 0 bases, and 0 bases had no gene match. CDR3 region: CASSPPTGDNSPLHF. CDR3 DNA: TGTGCCAGCTCACCACCGACAGGGGATAATTCACCCCTCCACTTT.

The chain joins TRBV9 to TRBJ2-2; 7 bases match TRBD2. The germline V gene encodes CDR1 SGDLS and CDR2 YYNGEE. The CDR3 has 17 amino acids. V dropped 0 bases and J dropped 7; count of bases not matched to a gene: 12. The CDR3 is CASSVEVWSGAGGELFF. The CDR3 nucleotides are TGTGCCAGCAGCGTAGAAGTGTGGAGCGGGGCAGGCGGGGAGCTGTTTTTT. The full variable domain, completed using reference TRBV9 and TRBJ2-2, is DSGVTQTPKHLITATGQRVTLRCSPRSGDLSVYWYQQSLDQGLQFLIQYYNGEERAKGNILERFSAQQFPDLHSELNLSSLELGDSALYFCASSVEVWSGAGGELFFGEGSRLTVL.

This chain connects TRBV9 to TRBJ2-3, with 12 nucleotides matching TRBD2. V lost 0 bases to trimming and J lost 2 bases; unmatched junction nucleotides: 1. This CDR3 has 16 amino acids. The germline gives CDR1 SGDLS, CDR2 YYNGEE. In DNA form, the CDR3 reads TGTGCCAGCAGCGTAGGGACTAGCGGGGTCACAGATACGCAGTATTTT. It is translated as CASSVGTSGVTDTQYF. The complete variable domain, with remaining parts taken from reference TRBV9 and TRBJ2-3, reads DSGVTQTPKHLITATGQRVTLRCSPRSGDLSVYWYQQSLDQGLQFLIQYYNGEERAKGNILERFSAQQFPDLHSELNLSSLELGDSALYFCASSVGTSGVTDTQYFGPGTRLTVL.

About this clone itself: Other nucleotide sequences from this sample produce the same CDR3. This chain connects TRBV19 to TRBJ2-7; 8 bases agree with TRBD1. Germline V lookup: CDR1 LNHDA, CDR2 SQIVND (reference sequence). V was pared by 1 base and J by 4 bases, with 3 bases of the junction left unmatched. This CDR3 spans 14 amino acids. Here the CDR3 DNA reads TGTGCCAGTAGTATAGGACAGGGGAGATACGAGCAGTACTTC. The encoded protein is CASSIGQGRYEQYF.

V gene TRBV28 combines with J gene TRBJ2-7; 9 bases align to TRBD2. Losses at the gene ends were 6 bases for V and 1 base for J; bases not matched to a gene: 10. The CDR3 covers 16 residues. Germline V lookup: CDR1 MDHEN, CDR2 SYDVKM. CDR3 protein: CASRLFGLAGSYEQYF. In DNA, the CDR3 is TGTGCCAGCAGACTTTTTGGGCTAGCGGGATCCTACGAGCAGTACTTC. Full variable domain (outside the CDR3, taken from reference TRBV28 and TRBJ2-7): DVKVTQSSRYLVKRTGEKVFLECVQDMDHENMFWYRQDPGLGLRLIYFSYDVKMKEKGDIPEGYSVSREKKERFSLILESASTNQTSMYLCASRLFGLAGSYEQYFGPGTRLTVT.

A remark on this clone: Given a much more abundant clone one base away, this may be a read error. The rearrangement joins TRBV7-6 to TRBJ1-4; 8 bases align to TRBD1. The CDR3 sequence is 14 residues long. Per the germline V gene, CDR1 is SGHVS and CDR2 is FNYEAQ. V dropped 4 bases and J dropped 3; count of bases not matched to a gene: 1. The CDR3 protein is CASSSDRANEKLFF. In DNA, the CDR3 is TGTGCCAGCAGCTCGGACAGGGCTAATGAAAAACTGTTTTTT.

The gene calls are TRBV23-1 and TRBJ2-2; 9 nucleotides agree with TRBD2. Being an ORF, TRBV23-1 has a function that is uncertain. The CDR3 extends over 19 amino acids. The ends lost 6 bases at V and 0 bases at J; junction bases unmatched: 14. The CDR3 sequence: CASRGEREVFRPNTGELFF. Here the CDR3 DNA reads TGCGCCAGCAGGGGGGAGCGGGAGGTCTTCAGACCGAACACCGGGGAGCTGTTTTTT.

The rearrangement links TRBV5-1 to TRBJ2-1; 11 positions agree with TRBD2. The CDR3 is 17 amino acids. From germline, CDR1 is SGHRS and CDR2 YFSETQ. V was pared by 2 bases and J by 0 bases, with 4 bases of the junction left unmatched. This chain's CDR3 is CASSFSGGDSSYNEQFF. In nucleotides, the CDR3 is TGCGCCAGCAGCTTTAGCGGGGGGGATAGCTCCTACAATGAGCAGTTCTTC.

The chain links TRBV28 to TRBJ2-3, with TRBD2 identical over 9 bases. The CDR3 contains 18 residues. After removal of 4 bases from V and 3 bases from J, the junction contained 14 bases not matched to a gene. In germline, CDR1 is MDHEN, CDR2 SYDVKM. The CDR3 reads CASSYLLLGLANTDTQYF. The DNA of the CDR3 is TGTGCCAGCAGTTATCTCCTCTTGGGACTAGCAAATACAGATACGCAGTATTTT.

This clone was picked up a small number of times. The rearrangement links TRBV4-1 to TRBJ1-5, with TRBD1 matching over 9 bases. The germline V gene has CDR1 MGHRA and CDR2 YSYEKL. After removal of 1 base from V and 2 bases from J, the junction contained 0 bases not matched to a gene. This CDR3 contains 15 residues. The CDR3 spells CASSQGQGGNQPQHF. In DNA, the CDR3 is TGCGCCAGCAGCCAAGGACAGGGGGGCAATCAGCCCCAGCATTTT.

J is TRBJ2-1 and V is TRBV3-1 (or the pseudogene TRBV3-2); 15 bases fit TRBD2. Germline values: CDR1 LGHDT, CDR2 YNNKEL (reference sequence). The CDR3 totals 19 residues. The trim removed 4 bases at V and 0 bases at J, leaving 7 bases unmatched. In nucleotides, the CDR3 is TGTGCCAGCAGCCGACTGGGACTAGCGGGGGGAATCTCCTACAATGAGCAGTTCTTC. Protein: CASSRLGLAGGISYNEQFF.

The chain is built from TRBV3-1 (or the pseudogene TRBV3-2) and TRBJ2-7, with 13 bases aligning to TRBD2. V lost 0 bases, J lost 2 bases, and 10 bases stayed unmatched. This CDR3 has 19 residues. Germline CDR1 LGHDT, CDR2 YNNKEL (reference sequence). The CDR3 loop reads CASSQDLLITSGRAYEQYF. CDR3 nucleotide sequence: TGTGCCAGCAGCCAAGACCTCTTAATAACTAGCGGGAGGGCCTACGAGCAGTACTTC.

This chain uses TRBV19 with TRBJ1-2; D possibly corresponds to TRBD1 (6 bases). From germline, CDR1 is LNHDA and CDR2 SQIVND (reference sequence). This CDR3 spans 14 amino acids. Trimming removed 5 bases from V and 8 bases from J, with 18 bases in between. The CDR3 sequence is CASSSPAGTKGYTF. The CDR3 coding sequence is TGTGCCAGTAGTTCGCCCGCCGGGACAAAGGGCTACACCTTC.

V is TRBV11-1 and J is TRBJ2-1, with TRBD1 matching over 8 bases. Per the germline V gene, CDR1 is SGHAT and CDR2 is FQDESV (reference sequence). The CDR3 consists of 16 residues. The trim removed 1 base at V and 2 bases at J, leaving 4 bases unmatched. In DNA form, the CDR3 reads TGTGCCAGCAGCTTAGGCGGACAGGGCCCCTACAATGAGCAGTTCTTC. It is translated as CASSLGGQGPYNEQFF.

V is TRBV4-1 and J is TRBJ1-6; D remains unclear. This CDR3 has 11 amino acids. Germline lookup yields CDR1 MGHRA and CDR2 YSYEKL. V was clipped by 3 bases and J by 13 bases, with 7 bases between them. The CDR3 reads CASSQSGPLHF. In nucleotides, the CDR3 is TGCGCCAGCAGCCAGAGTGGTCCCCTCCACTTT.

The rearrangement joins TRBV5-4 to TRBJ2-7; the D is unclear. The germline gives CDR1 SGHNT, CDR2 YYREEE (reference sequence). The CDR3 contains 12 residues. Trimming pared 1 base from V and 4 bases from J, leaving 6 bases between. The CDR3 is CASSLFGYEQYF. In nucleotides, the CDR3 is TGTGCCAGCAGCTTGTTCGGGTACGAGCAGTACTTC. The entire variable domain, with the rest obtained from reference TRBV5-4 and TRBJ2-7, is as follows: ETGVTQSPTHLIKTRGQQVTLRCSSQSGHNTVSWYQQALGQGPQFIFQYYREEENGRGNFPPRFSGLQFPNYSSELNVNALELDDSALYLCASSLFGYEQYFGPGTRLTVT.

The chain recombines TRBV18 with TRBJ1-1; the match to TRBD1 covers 9 bases. Germline CDR1 reads KGHSH; CDR2 reads LQKENI. There are 15 residues in the CDR3. Trimming removed 3 bases from V and 3 bases from J; junction bases left unmatched: 5. The CDR3 DNA sequence: TGTGCCAGCTCACCTTTAGGGACAGGGCACACTGAAGCTTTCTTT. The encoded protein is CASSPLGTGHTEAFF.

This rearrangement joins TRBV28 to TRBJ1-1; D remains ambiguous. The V end was cut by 3 bases, the J end by 4 bases, with 6 bases between. CDR1 and CDR2 from the germline V gene are MDHEN and SYDVKM. The CDR3 extends over 12 amino acids. CDR3 DNA: TGTGCCAGCAGTTTGCGTGGCACTGAAGCTTTCTTT. This encodes CASSLRGTEAFF.

The gene calls are TRBV18 and TRBJ1-1; 9 nucleotides align to TRBD1. J gave up 3 bases and V 3 bases, and 5 bases lay outside the gene matches. The CDR3 is 15 residues long. CDR1 is KGHSH and CDR2 is LQKENI in the germline V gene. The CDR3 nucleotides read TGTGCCAGCTCACCTGCCCGGACAGGGGACACTGAAGCTTTCTTT. Translation gives CASSPARTGDTEAFF.

CDR3 DNA: TGTGCCAGCACCCCACTGGGCCGCGCCACTGAAGCTTTCTTT. Amino acids: CASTPLGRATEAFF. This chain connects TRBV6-5 to TRBJ1-1; D ambiguous. V was trimmed by 7 bases and J by 4 bases, leaving 16 bases between them. Per the germline V gene, CDR1 is MNHEY and CDR2 is SVGAGI. The length of the CDR3 is 14 residues.

V usage is TRBV12-3 or TRBV12-4 and J usage is TRBJ1-1; D gene unclear. V dropped 5 bases and J dropped 1 base, with 8 bases sitting between them. The CDR3 spans 13 residues. In DNA form, the CDR3 reads TGTGCCAGCAGTCCAAGAGGGAACACTGAAGCTTTCTTT. This translates into CASSPRGNTEAFF.

J is TRBJ1-2 and V is TRBV7-2; TRBD1 matches at 7 bases. The CDR3 consists of 15 residues. J lost 4 bases, V lost 1 base, and 6 bases had no gene match. The germline CDR1 and CDR2 sequences are SGHTA and FQGNSA. CDR3 protein: CASSLESTGSYGYTF. The CDR3 region has the DNA TGTGCCAGCAGCTTAGAATCGACAGGGTCCTATGGCTACACCTTC.

This chain connects TRBV7-3 to TRBJ2-1, with TRBD2 matching over 10 bases. Losses at the gene ends were 3 bases for V and 4 bases for J; bases not matched to a gene: 3. Per the germline V gene, CDR1 is SGHTA and CDR2 is FQGTGA. The CDR3 loop spans 15 amino acids. The CDR3 reads CASSFRLAGYNEQFF. CDR3 in DNA: TGTGCCAGCAGCTTTCGACTAGCGGGTTACAATGAGCAGTTCTTC.

The rearrangement joins TRBV29-1 to TRBJ1-1; TRBD1 matches 8 bases. Trimming cost V 8 bases and J 1 base; bases outside gene matches: 9. There are 14 residues in the CDR3. Germline V lookup: CDR1 SQVTM, CDR2 ANQGSEA. CDR3 nucleotide sequence: TGCAGCACCTGGGCGGACAGGGAGAACACTGAAGCTTTCTTT. Its translation: CSTWADRENTEAFF.

This clone appeared once. The rearrangement links TRBV30 to TRBJ2-5; a possible D gene is TRBD2 (5 bases). V was clipped by 4 bases and J by 5 bases, with 17 bases between them. In germline, CDR1 is GTSNPN, CDR2 SVGIG (reference sequence). The CDR3 length is 14 residues. In DNA, the CDR3 is TGTGCCTGGAAGGAGGTGCCCCTCAGGGAGACCCAGTACTTC. Translating it yields CAWKEVPLRETQYF.